This T cell receptor (beta chain) came from a study of blood T cell repertoires in COVID-19. About the study: The origin of the acute and convalescent COVID-19 samples was the United States, Italy and Spain.

In the original analysis: Estimated nucleated cell counts came from reference gene primer amplification. The data were produced by immunoSEQ multiplex PCR, yet TCRdb's version contains in-frame clones alone and is incomplete. V and J calls plus clone size are reproduced from that table; the DNA served to infer D and trimming. The sample includes roughly 100,000 clones, 80% to 90% seen only once; the top ten take roughly 5%. This clone was observed once. The clonotype originates from a man aged 60 to 75 with acute or convalescent COVID-19. Sample: peripheral blood.

In DNA form, the CDR3 reads TGTGCCAGCTCACCACCTGGGGAGACTGAAGCTTTCTTT. This codes for CASSPPGETEAFF. The J gene is TRBJ1-1, the V gene TRBV18; D is undetermined. The germline V and J ends were trimmed by 0 bases and 5 bases, with 7 bases remaining between them. Germline V CDR1 and CDR2: KGHSH, LQKENI. The CDR3 is 13 residues long.